This paragraph covers one T cell receptor beta chain sequence. This specimen belongs to a study of blood T cell repertoires in COVID-19. Study background: Acute-phase and convalescent COVID-19 samples originated in the United States, Italy and Spain. The analysed material was cDNA or gDNA that came from T cells, B-cell-depleted T cells, or PBMCs.

V dropped 1 base and J dropped 3 bases, with 4 bases sitting between them. Germline V gene data show CDR1 as SEHNR and CDR2 as FQNEAQ (reference sequence). The CDR3 contains 13 residues. Source study methods: Estimated nucleated cell counts came from reference gene primer amplification. Clones were sequenced by immunoSEQ multiplex PCR, and TCRdb holds only the in-frame ones, with some missing. Clonal size and the V and J genes are those of that table, whereas D and trimming came from the DNA. The data show about 250,000 clones, with about four fifths seen just once and about 9.6% held by the top ten.

This receptor was identified in an older man with acute or convalescent COVID-19. What was sequenced was peripheral blood. This chain joins TRBV7-9 and TRBJ1-5, with D hard to call. For the CDR3, the DNA is TGTGCCAGCAGCTTAGAACTCAATCAGCCCCAGCATTTT. Translated: CASSLELNQPQHF.